Below, 8 T cell receptor beta chains from the same sample are listed, as sequenced in a study of regulatory T cells in long-lasting Graves disease. Researchers made TCR beta libraries by using iRepertoire HTBI primers and running Arm-PCR on CDR3 regions. In TCRdb, the multiplex PCR reads were re-called with MiXCR into one record per CDR3 protein. Of 450,000 to 600,000 distinct CDR3 sequences in the sample, 13% are singletons; the top ten hold about 9.1%. Sample time point: newly diagnosed GD, antithyroid drugs for less than 3 months. Construction of the TCR library relied on RNA isolated from PBMCs. The same sample was also used in a study of T cells in Graves' hyperthyroidism and ophthalmopathy.

The sequences come from peripheral blood mononuclear cells (PBMCs), collected at new diagnosis, from a patient treated with antithyroid drugs. The receptor set was obtained from a man under 40 with Graves disease.

This clonotype has ten or more counts. V gene TRBV12-3 or TRBV12-4 combines with J gene TRBJ2-7; TRBD1 matches at 10 bases. Trimming removed 5 bases from V and 4 bases from J; junction bases left unmatched: 5. CDR3 size: 14 residues. CDR3 region: CASSEGTGVYEQYF. CDR3 in DNA: TGTGCCAGCAGTGAGGGGACAGGGGTGTACGAGCAGTACTTC.

This clonotype was detected only a few times. One base away lies a much larger clone, so this may be a sequencing read error. The genes are TRBV29-1 and TRBJ2-2, with D perhaps matching TRBD2 (7 bases). Looked up from germline, CDR1 is SQVTM and CDR2 is ANQGSEA. The CDR3 spans 15 residues. CDR3 amino acids: CSAERQFTGGGELVF. The CDR3 nucleotides are TGCAGCGCTGAGAGACAGTTCACGGGGGGCGGGGAGCTGGTTTTT.

In this sample, this clonotype turned up many times. An end of the junction differs from the germline gene, which may be a read error. CDR3 sequence: CASSLVTTSAEAQYF. The CDR3 DNA is TGTGCCAGCAGCTTAGTAACGACTAGCGCAGAGGCCCAGTACTTC. The V and J genes are TRBV11-2 and TRBJ2-5, with TRBD2 matching over 8 bases. Germline values: CDR1 SGHAT, CDR2 FQNNGV. This CDR3 contains 15 residues.

V and J are TRBV6-2 or TRBV6-3 and TRBJ2-2, with 7 positions matching TRBD1. CDR3 length equals 17 residues. Germline-derived CDR1 and CDR2 are MNHEY and SVGEGT. The J segment lost 3 bases and the V segment lost 6 bases, leaving 13 bases of the junction unmatched. The CDR3 region has the DNA TGTGCCAGCAGGGGGATCGGGACAGCCTACTACACCGGGGAGCTGTTTTTT. Amino acid sequence: CASRGIGTAYYTGELFF.

The J gene is TRBJ2-7, the V gene TRBV14; no firm D call. CDR1 is SGHDN, CDR2 FVKESK, per germline. This CDR3 region has 13 residues. The V end lost 7 bases, the J end lost 2 bases, and 12 bases lay between the germline ends. DNA of the CDR3: TGTGCCAGCAACGGGCCGAGAGCCTACGAGCAGTACTTC. This codes for CASNGPRAYEQYF.

This clonotype has ten or more counts. This chain connects TRBV20-1 to TRBJ1-1; D is uncertain. The CDR3 runs to 14 residues. Germline CDR1 is DFQATT and CDR2 is SNEGSKA (reference sequence). Trimming cost V 3 bases and J 3 bases, with 14 bases left between them. The CDR3 bases are TGCAGTGCTAGGCCCCAGAGGTTTTACACTGAAGCTTTCTTT. It is translated as CSARPQRFYTEAFF.

The chain couples TRBV20-1 to TRBJ2-1; TRBD2 matches at 9 bases. Trimming at V came to 5 bases and at J to 9 bases, leaving 11 bases not matched to a gene. This CDR3 has 14 residues. Germline-derived CDR1 and CDR2 are DFQATT and SNEGSKA (reference sequence). CDR3 coding DNA: TGCAGTGCTCGAAAGTTAGTAGCGGGAGTTGAGCAGTTCTTC. It is translated as CSARKLVAGVEQFF.

On this clonotype: A much larger clonotype is one base distant, so this may be a read error. The V gene is TRBV10-3, the J gene TRBJ2-1; 7 bases are shared with TRBD2. The ends lost 9 bases at V and 1 base at J; junction bases unmatched: 3. In germline, CDR1 is ENHRY, CDR2 SYGVKD. This CDR3 spans 13 amino acids. CDR3 nucleotide sequence: TGTGCCATGGGGACTACATCCTACAATGAGCAGTTCTTC. Protein: CAMGTTSYNEQFF.